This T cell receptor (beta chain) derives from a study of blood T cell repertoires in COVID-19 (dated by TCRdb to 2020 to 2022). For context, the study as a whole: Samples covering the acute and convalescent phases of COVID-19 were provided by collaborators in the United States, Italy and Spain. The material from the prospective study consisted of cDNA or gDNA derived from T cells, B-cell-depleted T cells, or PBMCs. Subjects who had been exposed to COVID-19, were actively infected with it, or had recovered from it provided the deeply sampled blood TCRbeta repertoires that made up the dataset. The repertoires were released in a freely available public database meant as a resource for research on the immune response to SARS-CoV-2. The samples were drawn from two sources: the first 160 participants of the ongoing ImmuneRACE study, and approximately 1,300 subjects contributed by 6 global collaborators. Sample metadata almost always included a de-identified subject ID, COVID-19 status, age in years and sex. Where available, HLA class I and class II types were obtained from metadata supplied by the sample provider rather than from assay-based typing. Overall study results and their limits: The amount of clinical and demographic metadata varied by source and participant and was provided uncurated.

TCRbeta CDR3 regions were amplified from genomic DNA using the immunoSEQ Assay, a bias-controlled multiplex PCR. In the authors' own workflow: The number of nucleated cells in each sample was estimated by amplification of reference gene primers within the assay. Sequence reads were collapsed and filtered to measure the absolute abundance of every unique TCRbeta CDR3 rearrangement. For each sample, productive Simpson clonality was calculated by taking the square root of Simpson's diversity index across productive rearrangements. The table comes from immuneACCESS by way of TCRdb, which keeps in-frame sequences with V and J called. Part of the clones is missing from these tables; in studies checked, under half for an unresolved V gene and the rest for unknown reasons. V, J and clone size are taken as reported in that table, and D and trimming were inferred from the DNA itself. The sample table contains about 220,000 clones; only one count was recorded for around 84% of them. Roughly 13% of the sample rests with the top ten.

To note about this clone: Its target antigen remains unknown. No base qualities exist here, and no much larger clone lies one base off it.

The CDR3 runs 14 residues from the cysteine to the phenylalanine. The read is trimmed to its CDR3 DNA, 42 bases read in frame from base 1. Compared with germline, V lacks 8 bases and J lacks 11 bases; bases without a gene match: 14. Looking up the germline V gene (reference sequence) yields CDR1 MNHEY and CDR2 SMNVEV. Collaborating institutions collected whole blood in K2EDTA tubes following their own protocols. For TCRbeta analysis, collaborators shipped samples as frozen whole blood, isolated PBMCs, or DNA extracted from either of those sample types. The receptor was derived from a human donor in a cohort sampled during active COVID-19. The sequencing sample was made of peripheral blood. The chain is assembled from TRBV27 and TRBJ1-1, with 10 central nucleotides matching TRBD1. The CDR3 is CASVLRQGAQRAFF. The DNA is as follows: TGTGCCAGCGTACTTAGACAGGGGGCGCAGCGGGCTTTCTTT.